A selection of T cell receptor beta chains follows, all from one sample in a study of T cell responses to AZD1222 COVID-19 vaccine. Produced via immunoSEQ multiplex PCR; TCRdb's table is partial and in-frame only. Here the sample table reports about 140,000 clones. The sequenced sample was peripheral blood. The receptors come from an adult in good health. Each CDR3 is given with its conserved first and last residue. The order of the fields is V gene, J gene, D gene, CDR3 DNA, CDR3 protein. A D gene is named only where the DNA matches it firmly.

TRBV4-2,TRBJ2-1,TRBD2,TGTGCCAGCAGCCAAGGCCCCCCAGCGGGCGGGGGGGCCTTTGAGCAGTTCTTC,CASSQGPPAGGGAFEQFF
TRBV13,TRBJ2-4,TRBD2,TGTGCCAGCCGACGGGGGGTCTCCAAAAACATTCAGTACTTC,CASRRGVSKNIQYF
TRBV6-1,TRBJ1-5,.,TGTGCCAGCAGTGATCTGTGGGCGGCGCCCCAGCATTTT,CASSDLWAAPQHF
TRBV6-5,TRBJ1-2,TRBD1,TGTGCCAGCAGTTACTCCGGGACAGTTTATGGCTACACCTTC,CASSYSGTVYGYTF
TRBV28,TRBJ1-1,.,TGTGCCAGCAGGGGTTATACGGGGGCGGGCACTGAAGCTTTCTTT,CASRGYTGAGTEAFF
TRBV6-6,TRBJ1-6,TRBD1,TGTGCCAGCACGCGGACAGGTGCTAATTCACCCCTCCACTTT,CASTRTGANSPLHF
TRBV3-1/TRBV3-2,TRBJ2-7,.,TGTGCCAGCAGCCAAGATAAGTTGGGGTACGAGCAGTACTTC,CASSQDKLGYEQYF
TRBV5-1,TRBJ2-7,TRBD1,TGCGCCAGCAGCCCGGGGACAGGGGTCTCCTACGAGCAGTACTTC,CASSPGTGVSYEQYF
TRBV11-2,TRBJ2-7,TRBD1,TGTGCCAGCAGCTTCGGGACAGGGGAGTACGAGCAGTACTTC,CASSFGTGEYEQYF
TRBV7-8,TRBJ1-1,.,TGTGCCAGCAGCTTGAGGGAGGGGAGCACTGAAGCTTTCTTT,CASSLREGSTEAFF
TRBV19,TRBJ1-3,TRBD1,TGTGCCAGTAGTAGAGGGACAGGCTCTGGAAACACCATATATTTT,CASSRGTGSGNTIYF
TRBV30,TRBJ1-3,.,TGTGCCTGGTCCAACGGAGGGGGGATAACTGGAAACACCATATATTTT,CAWSNGGGITGNTIYF
TRBV3-1/TRBV3-2,TRBJ2-3,.,TGTGCCAGCAGCGGACCAGGCACAGATACGCAGTATTTT,CASSGPGTDTQYF
TRBV21-1,TRBJ2-2,.,TGTGCCCCAATGGGTGAGGGCGGGAACACCGGGGAGCTGTTTTTT,CAPMGEGGNTGELFF
TRBV7-9,TRBJ2-5,.,TGTGCCAGCAGCTTAGGGGACTCACGAGAGACCCAGTACTTC,CASSLGDSRETQYF
TRBV19,TRBJ1-2,.,TGTGCCAGTAGCCACCTCGGGGACATGGAGTTCGGTGGCTACACCTTC,CASSHLGDMEFGGYTF
TRBV4-1,TRBJ1-2,TRBD1,TGCGCCAGCAGCCAATCCCGGGAAGGGGGCTTACGGTATGGCTACACCTTC,CASSQSREGGLRYGYTF
TRBV7-6,TRBJ2-7,TRBD2,TGTGCCAGCAGCCCGGGACTAGCGGGAGCCCCCTACGAGCAGTACTTC,CASSPGLAGAPYEQYF
TRBV28,TRBJ1-1,.,TGTGCCAGCAGTTTATTTGCCAAGGGTGAAGCTTTCTTT,CASSLFAKGEAFF
TRBV5-1,TRBJ1-4,TRBD1,TGCGCCAGCGGGACAGGGGGCCAAGGGGAAAAACTGTTTTTT,CASGTGGQGEKLFF
TRBV18,TRBJ2-1,.,TGTGCCAGCTCACCAGAGGGGCTAATTACCTACAATGAGCAGTTCTTC,CASSPEGLITYNEQFF
TRBV6-5,TRBJ1-1,.,TGTGCCAGTTCGGGGGACGCTAGGAACACTGAAGCTTTCTTT,CASSGDARNTEAFF
TRBV9,TRBJ1-1,.,TGTGCCAGCAGCCCCCCTTGGGGGGGAGGGGTGGTCACTGAAGCTTTCTTT,CASSPPWGGGVVTEAFF
TRBV19,TRBJ2-6,TRBD2,TGTGCCAGTAGTCCCGGACTAGCGGGGAACTCTGGGGCCAACGTCCTGACTTTC,CASSPGLAGNSGANVLTF
TRBV3-1/TRBV3-2,TRBJ1-1,TRBD1,TGTGCCAGCAACTACAGGGGCACTGAAGCTTTCTTT,CASNYRGTEAFF
TRBV2,TRBJ1-5,.,TGTGCCAGCGCGTCGGTCAATAGCAATCAGCCCCAGCATTTT,CASASVNSNQPQHF
TRBV6-2/TRBV6-3,TRBJ1-5,.,TGTGCCAGCAGTCCCTTGACCCCGGCAAGCAATCAGCCCCAGCATTTT,CASSPLTPASNQPQHF
TRBV7-8,TRBJ2-3,.,TGTGCCAGCAGCTTAGCCCTCACAGATACGCAGTATTTT,CASSLALTDTQYF
TRBV19,TRBJ1-5,TRBD1,TGTGCCAGCAGGGACAGGGGGCACAATCAGCCCCAGCATTTT,CASRDRGHNQPQHF
TRBV6-1,TRBJ2-5,.,TGTGCCAGCAGTGAGCAGGGGGGCCAAGAGACCCAGTACTTC,CASSEQGGQETQYF
TRBV5-5,TRBJ1-5,.,TGTGCCAGCAGCTTCTTGTCGGACAATCAGCCCCAGCATTTT,CASSFLSDNQPQHF
TRBV12-3/TRBV12-4,TRBJ2-7,.,TGTGCCAGCAGTTTAGGACTGATCTACGAGCAGTACTTC,CASSLGLIYEQYF
TRBV30,TRBJ2-3,TRBD1,TGTGCCGGGGCCACGGGACAGGGGAGCACAGATACGCAGTATTTT,CAGATGQGSTDTQYF
TRBV5-1,TRBJ2-3,.,TGCGCCAGCAGCTTGGAATGGGGAAGCACAGATACGCAGTATTTT,CASSLEWGSTDTQYF
TRBV12-3/TRBV12-4,TRBJ2-1,.,TGTGCCAGCAGCCCCGGGTATAATGAGCAGTTCTTC,CASSPGYNEQFF
TRBV7-6,TRBJ1-5,.,TGTGCCAGCAGCCCCCAGAGCGGTTCTAATCAGCCCCAGCATTTT,CASSPQSGSNQPQHF
TRBV30,TRBJ2-3,TRBD2,TGTGCCTGGAGGCCTAGCGGGGGCACAGATACGCAGTATTTT,CAWRPSGGTDTQYF
TRBV5-5,TRBJ1-1,.,TGTGCCAGCAGCCCCGGGATGAACACTGAAGCTTTCTTT,CASSPGMNTEAFF
TRBV19,TRBJ1-2,TRBD1,TGTGCCAGTAGCCCGGACAGGACGTATGGCTACACCTTC,CASSPDRTYGYTF